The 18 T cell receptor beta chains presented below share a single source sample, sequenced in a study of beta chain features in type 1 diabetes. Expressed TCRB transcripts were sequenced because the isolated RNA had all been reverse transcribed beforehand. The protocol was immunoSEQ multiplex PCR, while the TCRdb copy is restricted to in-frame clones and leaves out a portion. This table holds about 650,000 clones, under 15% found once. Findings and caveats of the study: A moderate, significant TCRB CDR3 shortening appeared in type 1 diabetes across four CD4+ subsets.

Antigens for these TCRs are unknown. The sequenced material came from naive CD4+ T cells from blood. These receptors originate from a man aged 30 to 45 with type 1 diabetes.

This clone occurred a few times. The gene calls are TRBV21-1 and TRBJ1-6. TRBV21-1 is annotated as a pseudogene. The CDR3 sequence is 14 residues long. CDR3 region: CASSNRGCNSPLHF. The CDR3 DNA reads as TGTGCCAGCAGCAACCGGGGGTGCAATTCACCCCTCCACTTT.

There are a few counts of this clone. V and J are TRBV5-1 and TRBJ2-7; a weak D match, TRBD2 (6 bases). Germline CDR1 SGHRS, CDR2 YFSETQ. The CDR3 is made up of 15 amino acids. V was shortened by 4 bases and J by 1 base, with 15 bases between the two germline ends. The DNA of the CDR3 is TGCGCCAGCAGCCCCCAGACTAGAGAATCCTACGAGCAGTACTTC. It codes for CASSPQTRESYEQYF. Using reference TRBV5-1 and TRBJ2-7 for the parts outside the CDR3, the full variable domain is KAGVTQTPRYLIKTRGQQVTLSCSPISGHRSVSWYQQTPGQGLQFLFEYFSETQRNKGNFPGRFSGRQFSNSRSEMNVSTLELGDSALYLCASSPQTRESYEQYFGPGTRLTVT.

For the CDR3, the DNA is TGTGCCATCAGTGACCCTACAGGGCCCCCTGAAGCTTTCTTT. It codes for CAISDPTGPPEAFF. The V and J genes are TRBV10-3 and TRBJ1-1, with a weak D call TRBD1 (6 bases). This CDR3 comprises 14 residues. The germline V gene has CDR1 ENHRY and CDR2 SYGVKD. Trimming shortened V by 3 bases and J by 6 bases, and 14 bases separated the two germline ends.

CDR3 DNA: TGTGCCAGCAGCTTAGGACTAGCGGTTGGGGCGTGGAGCACAGATACGCAGTATTTT. It specifies CASSLGLAVGAWSTDTQYF. The chain carries TRBV7-2 and TRBJ2-3; 9 bases are shared with TRBD2. The V segment lost 1 base and the J segment 0 bases; nucleotides outside the gene matches: 11. The CDR3 length is 19 residues. The germline gives CDR1 SGHTA, CDR2 FQGNSA.

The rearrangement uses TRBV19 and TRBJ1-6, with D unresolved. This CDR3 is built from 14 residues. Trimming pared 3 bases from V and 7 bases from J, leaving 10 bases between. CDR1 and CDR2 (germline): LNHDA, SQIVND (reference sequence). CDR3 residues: CASSITDGNSPLHF. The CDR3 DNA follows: TGTGCCAGTAGTATTACGGATGGGAATTCACCCCTCCACTTT.

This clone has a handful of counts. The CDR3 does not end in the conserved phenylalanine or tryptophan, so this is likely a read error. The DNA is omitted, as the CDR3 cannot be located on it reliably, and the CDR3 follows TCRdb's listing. The CDR3 loop is CASSYNEVGWWI. The chain uses TRBV7-9 and TRBJ2-7. CDR1 is SEHNR, CDR2 FQNEAQ, per germline (reference sequence). Termini included, the CDR3 measures 12 amino acids.

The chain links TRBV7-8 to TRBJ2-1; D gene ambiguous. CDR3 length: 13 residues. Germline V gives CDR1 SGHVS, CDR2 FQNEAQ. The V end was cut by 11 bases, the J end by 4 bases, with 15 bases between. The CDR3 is CAGGSALYNEQFF. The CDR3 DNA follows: TGTGCCGGCGGTTCGGCACTGTACAATGAGCAGTTCTTC.

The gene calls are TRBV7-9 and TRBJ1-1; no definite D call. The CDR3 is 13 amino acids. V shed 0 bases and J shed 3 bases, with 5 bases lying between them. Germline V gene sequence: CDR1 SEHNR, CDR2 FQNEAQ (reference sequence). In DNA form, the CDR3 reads TGTGCCAGCAGCTTAGCGCCGGACACTGAAGCTTTCTTT. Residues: CASSLAPDTEAFF.

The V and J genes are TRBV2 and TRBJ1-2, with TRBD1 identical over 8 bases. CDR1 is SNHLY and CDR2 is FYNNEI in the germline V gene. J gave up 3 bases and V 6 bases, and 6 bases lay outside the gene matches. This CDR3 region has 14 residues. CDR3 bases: TGTGCCAGCAGCCCCGACAGGGGCGACTATGGCTACACCTTC. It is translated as CASSPDRGDYGYTF.

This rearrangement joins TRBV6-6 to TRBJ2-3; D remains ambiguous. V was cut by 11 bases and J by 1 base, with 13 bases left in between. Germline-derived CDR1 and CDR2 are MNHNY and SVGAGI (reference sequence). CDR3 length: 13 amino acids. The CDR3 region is CAAQSWGTDTQYF. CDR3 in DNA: TGTGCCGCCCAGAGTTGGGGCACAGATACGCAGTATTTT.

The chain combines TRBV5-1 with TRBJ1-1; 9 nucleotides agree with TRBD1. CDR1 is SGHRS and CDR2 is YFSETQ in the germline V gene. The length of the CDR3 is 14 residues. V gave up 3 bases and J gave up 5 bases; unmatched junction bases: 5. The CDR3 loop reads CASSSTGGRTEAFF. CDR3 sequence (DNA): TGCGCCAGCAGCTCGACAGGGGGGCGGACTGAAGCTTTCTTT.

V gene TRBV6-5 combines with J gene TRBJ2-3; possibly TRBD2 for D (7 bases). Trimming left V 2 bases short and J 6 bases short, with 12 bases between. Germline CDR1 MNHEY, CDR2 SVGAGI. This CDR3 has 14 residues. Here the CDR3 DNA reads TGTGCCAGCAGTTACGGGGGGGCTCGGGATACGCAGTATTTT. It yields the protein CASSYGGARDTQYF.

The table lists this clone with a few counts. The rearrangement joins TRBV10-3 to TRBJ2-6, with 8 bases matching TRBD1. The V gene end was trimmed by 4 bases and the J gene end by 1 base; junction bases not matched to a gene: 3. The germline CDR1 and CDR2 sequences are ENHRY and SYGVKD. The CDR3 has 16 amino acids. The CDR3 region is CAISAGQGSGANVLTF. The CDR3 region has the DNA TGTGCCATCAGTGCCGGACAGGGTTCTGGGGCCAACGTCCTGACTTTC.

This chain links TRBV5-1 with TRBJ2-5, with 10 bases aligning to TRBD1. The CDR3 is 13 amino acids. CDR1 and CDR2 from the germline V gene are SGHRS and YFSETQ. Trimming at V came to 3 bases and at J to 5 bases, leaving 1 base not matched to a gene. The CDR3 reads CASSWGQGETQYF. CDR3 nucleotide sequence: TGCGCCAGCAGCTGGGGACAGGGGGAGACCCAGTACTTC.

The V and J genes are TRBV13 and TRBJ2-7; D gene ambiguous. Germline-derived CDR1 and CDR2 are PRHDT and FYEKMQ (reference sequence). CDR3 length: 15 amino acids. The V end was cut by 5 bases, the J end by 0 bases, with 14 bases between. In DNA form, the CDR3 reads TGTGCCAGCAGCCCACGGACGGAGAGCTCCTACGAGCAGTACTTC. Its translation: CASSPRTESSYEQYF.

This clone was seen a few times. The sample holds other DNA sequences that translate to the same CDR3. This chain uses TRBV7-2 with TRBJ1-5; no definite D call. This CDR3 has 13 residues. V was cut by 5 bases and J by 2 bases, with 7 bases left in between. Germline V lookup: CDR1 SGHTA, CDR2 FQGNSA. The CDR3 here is CASSLVGNQPQHF. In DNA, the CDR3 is TGTGCCAGCAGCCTAGTTGGCAATCAGCCCCAGCATTTT.

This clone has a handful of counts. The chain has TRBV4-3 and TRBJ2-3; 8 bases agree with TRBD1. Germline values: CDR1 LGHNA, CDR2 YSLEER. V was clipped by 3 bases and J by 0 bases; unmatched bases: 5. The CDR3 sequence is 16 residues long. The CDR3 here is CASSQTGVSSTDTQYF. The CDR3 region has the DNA TGCGCCAGCAGCCAGACAGGGGTGTCTAGCACAGATACGCAGTATTTT.

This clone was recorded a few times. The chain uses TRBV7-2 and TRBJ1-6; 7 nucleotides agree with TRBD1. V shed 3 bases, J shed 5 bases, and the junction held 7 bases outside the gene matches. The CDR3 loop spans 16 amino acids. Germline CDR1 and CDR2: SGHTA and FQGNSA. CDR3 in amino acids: CASSLAAGGNNSPLHF. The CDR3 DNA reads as TGTGCCAGCAGCTTGGCCGCAGGGGGAAATAATTCACCCCTCCACTTT. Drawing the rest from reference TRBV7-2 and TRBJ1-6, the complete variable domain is GAGVSQSPSNKVTEKGKDVELRCDPISGHTALYWYRQSLGQGLEFLIYFQGNSAPDKSGLPSDRFSAERTGGSVSTLTIQRTQQEDSAVYLCASSLAAGGNNSPLHFGNGTRLTVT.